This entry lists 12 T cell receptor beta chains sequenced from one sample in a study of T cell changes during pregnancy in multiple sclerosis (dated by TCRdb to the late 2010s). The receptor library was made with the immunoSEQ multiplex PCR assay. Held by TCRdb, this immuneACCESS table contains in-frame sequences only and omits some clones. Under half of the omission traces to an unresolved V gene where checked; the cause of the rest is unknown. Here the sample has 40,000 to 50,000 clones; 90% to 95% occur a single time. The ten largest clones represent roughly 8.3% of the sample. Sequenced material: CD8+ T cells from peripheral blood mononuclear cells, taken in the third trimester of pregnancy. These receptors originate from a female donor with multiple sclerosis, enrolled in a pregnancy study.

The rearrangement joins TRBV28 to TRBJ1-5; TRBD1 is a possible D gene (6 bases). Between the trimmed V and J ends, which lost 4 bases and 0 bases, there was a span of 16 bases. This CDR3 is 17 amino acids long. Germline-derived CDR1 and CDR2 are MDHEN and SYDVKM. CDR3 in amino acids: CASSSKYRENSNQPQHF. CDR3 nucleotides: TGTGCCAGCAGTTCAAAGTACAGGGAAAATAGCAATCAGCCCCAGCATTTT.

The rearrangement links TRBV27 to TRBJ2-3, with 13 bases aligning to TRBD2. The germline V gene encodes CDR1 MNHEY and CDR2 SMNVEV (reference sequence). Unmatched junction bases numbered 4, after V lost 3 bases and J lost 1 base. The CDR3 loop spans 17 amino acids. Here the CDR3 reads CASSFGLAGVRTDTQYF. The CDR3 region has the DNA TGTGCCAGCAGTTTCGGACTAGCGGGAGTCCGCACAGATACGCAGTATTTT.

The rearrangement links TRBV5-1 to TRBJ2-1; TRBD2 matches 8 bases. The CDR3 extends over 18 amino acids. From germline, CDR1 is SGHRS and CDR2 YFSETQ. V was pared by 4 bases and J by 2 bases, with 14 bases of the junction left unmatched. CDR3 coding DNA: TGCGCCAGCAGCCTACAAGGTGGGATAGCGGGAACCTACAATGAGCAGTTCTTC. This sequence encodes CASSLQGGIAGTYNEQFF.

The chain has TRBV11-3 and TRBJ2-1; maybe TRBD2 (6 bases). CDR1 is SGHNT, CDR2 YENEEA, per germline. The CDR3 has 15 amino acids. V was trimmed by 2 bases and J by 0 bases, leaving 8 bases between them. CDR3 sequence (DNA): TGTGCCAGCAGCTTATACGGGAGCTCCTACAATGAGCAGTTCTTC. Protein sequence: CASSLYGSSYNEQFF.

V usage is TRBV9 and J usage is TRBJ2-4; 15 nucleotides match TRBD2. The germline CDR1 and CDR2 sequences are SGDLS and YYNGEE. V lost 4 bases, J lost 1 base, and 3 bases stayed unmatched. CDR3 size: 17 residues. The CDR3 protein is CASSPGTSGRAKNIQYF. The DNA of the CDR3 is TGTGCCAGCAGCCCAGGGACTAGCGGGAGGGCCAAAAACATTCAGTACTTC.

This chain uses TRBV2 with TRBJ2-2, with D unclear. Germline CDR1 reads SNHLY; CDR2 reads FYNNEI. There are 13 residues in the CDR3. The V gene lost 7 bases and the J gene lost 1 base, with 7 bases spanning the gap. The CDR3 loop is CASNAGNTGELFF. CDR3 nucleotide sequence: TGTGCCAGCAACGCAGGGAACACCGGGGAGCTGTTTTTT.

This chain links TRBV4-1 with TRBJ1-4, with 8 bases matching TRBD1. J lost 6 bases, V lost 2 bases, and 8 bases had no gene match. The CDR3 runs to 16 residues. Germline values: CDR1 MGHRA, CDR2 YSYEKL. The CDR3 here is CASSQPGQGQDEKLFF. The CDR3 bases are TGCGCCAGCAGCCAACCCGGACAGGGCCAGGATGAAAAACTGTTTTTT.

V usage is TRBV7-9 and J usage is TRBJ1-2, with D maybe TRBD1 (5 bases). With 7 bases removed from V and 6 bases from J, the gap between germline ends came to 12 bases. CDR1 and CDR2 (germline): SEHNR, FQNEAQ (reference sequence). This CDR3 contains 12 residues. The CDR3 loop reads CASTAGGDGYTF. DNA for the CDR3: TGTGCCAGCACCGCGGGGGGTGATGGCTACACCTTC.

This chain joins TRBV30 and TRBJ2-3; perhaps TRBD2 as D (5 bases). Trimming removed 1 base at V and 2 bases at J, with 13 bases between. This CDR3 is built from 15 residues. Germline-derived CDR1 and CDR2 are GTSNPN and SVGIG (reference sequence). CDR3 region: CAWSEASSTTDTQYF. The CDR3 DNA sequence: TGTGCCTGGAGTGAAGCTAGCAGTACCACAGATACGCAGTATTTT.

This chain uses TRBV7-2 with TRBJ2-3, with TRBD2 matching 9 bases. The germline gives CDR1 SGHTA, CDR2 FQGNSA. The CDR3 runs to 15 residues. The V gene end was trimmed by 3 bases and the J gene end by 6 bases; junction bases not matched to a gene: 7. In DNA, the CDR3 is TGTGCCAGCAGCTTCCGGCGGGAGGGCCGGGATACGCAGTATTTT. It translates to CASSFRREGRDTQYF.

The V call is TRBV10-3, the J call TRBJ2-5; 11 bases match TRBD2. Trimming cost V 3 bases and J 4 bases; bases outside gene matches: 10. CDR3 length: 17 amino acids. Germline V gives CDR1 ENHRY, CDR2 SYGVKD. For the CDR3, the DNA is TGTGCCATCAGTGATATGACTAGCGGGAAAGGAGGAGAGACCCAGTACTTC. It encodes CAISDMTSGKGGETQYF.

The chain employs TRBV12-2 and TRBJ2-7; the table gives TRBD2 as D, unverified against the DNA. TRBV12-2 is listed as a pseudogene. This CDR3 has 15 amino acids. CDR3 loop: CASLAGVFRFYEQYF. CDR3 DNA: TGTGCAAGTCTCGCCGGGGTCTTTCGATTTTACGAGCAGTACTTC.